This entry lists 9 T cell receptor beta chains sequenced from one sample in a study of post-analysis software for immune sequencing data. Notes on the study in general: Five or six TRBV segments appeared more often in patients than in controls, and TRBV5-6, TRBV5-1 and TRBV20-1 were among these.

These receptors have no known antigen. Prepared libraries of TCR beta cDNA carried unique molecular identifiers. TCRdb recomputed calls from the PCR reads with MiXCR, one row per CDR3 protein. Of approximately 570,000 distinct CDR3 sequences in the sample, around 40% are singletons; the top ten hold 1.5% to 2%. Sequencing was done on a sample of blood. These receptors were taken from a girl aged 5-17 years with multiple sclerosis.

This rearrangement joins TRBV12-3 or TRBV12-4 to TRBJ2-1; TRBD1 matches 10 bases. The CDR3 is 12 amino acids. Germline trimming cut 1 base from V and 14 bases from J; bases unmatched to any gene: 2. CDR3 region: CASSLEGTGEFF. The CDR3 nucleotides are TGTGCCAGCAGTTTAGAGGGGACAGGGGAGTTCTTC.

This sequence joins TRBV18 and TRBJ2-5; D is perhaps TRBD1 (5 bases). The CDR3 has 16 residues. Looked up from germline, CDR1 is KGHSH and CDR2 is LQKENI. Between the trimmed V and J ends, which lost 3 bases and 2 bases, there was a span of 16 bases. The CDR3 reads CASSPARTSKQETQYF. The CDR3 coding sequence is TGTGCCAGCTCACCGGCGCGGACATCTAAACAAGAGACCCAGTACTTC.

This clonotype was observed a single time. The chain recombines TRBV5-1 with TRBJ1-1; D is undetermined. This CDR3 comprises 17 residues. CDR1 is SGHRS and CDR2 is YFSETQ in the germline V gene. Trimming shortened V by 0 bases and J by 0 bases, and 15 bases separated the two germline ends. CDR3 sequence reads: CASSLVTNRYMNTEAFF. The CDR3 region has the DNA TGCGCCAGCAGCTTGGTAACCAACCGATACATGAACACTGAAGCTTTCTTT.

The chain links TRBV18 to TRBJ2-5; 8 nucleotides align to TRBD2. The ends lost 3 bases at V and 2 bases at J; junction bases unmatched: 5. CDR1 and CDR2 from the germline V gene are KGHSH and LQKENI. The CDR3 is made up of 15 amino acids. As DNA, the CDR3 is TGTGCCAGCTCACCGCCGACTAGCGTTCAAGAGACCCAGTACTTC. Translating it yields CASSPPTSVQETQYF.

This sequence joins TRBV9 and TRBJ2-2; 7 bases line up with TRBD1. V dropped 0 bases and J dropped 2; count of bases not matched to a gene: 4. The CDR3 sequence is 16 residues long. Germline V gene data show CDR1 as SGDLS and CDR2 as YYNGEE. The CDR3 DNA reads TGTGCCAGCAGCGTAGTCGGGACAGCTAACACCGGGGAGCTGTTTTTT. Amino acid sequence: CASSVVGTANTGELFF.

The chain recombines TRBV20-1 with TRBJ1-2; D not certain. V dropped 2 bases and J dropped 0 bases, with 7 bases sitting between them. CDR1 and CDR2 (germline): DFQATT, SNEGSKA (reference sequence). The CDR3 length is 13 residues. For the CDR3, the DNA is TGCAGTGCTAGAATATTAACTAACTATGGCTACACCTTC. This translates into CSARILTNYGYTF.

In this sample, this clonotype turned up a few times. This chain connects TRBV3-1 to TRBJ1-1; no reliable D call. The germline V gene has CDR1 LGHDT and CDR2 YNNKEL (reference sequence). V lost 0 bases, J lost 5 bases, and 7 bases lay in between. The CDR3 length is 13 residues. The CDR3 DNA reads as TGTGCCAGCAGCCAAGATTTTGATACTGAAGCTTTCTTT. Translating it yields CASSQDFDTEAFF.

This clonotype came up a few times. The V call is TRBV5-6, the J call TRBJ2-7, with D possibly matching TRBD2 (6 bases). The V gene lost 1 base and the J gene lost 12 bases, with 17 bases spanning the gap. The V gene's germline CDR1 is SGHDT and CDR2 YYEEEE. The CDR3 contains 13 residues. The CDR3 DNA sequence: TGTGCCAGCAGCTTGACCGGGAGAGATTTTGGGTACTTC. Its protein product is CASSLTGRDFGYF. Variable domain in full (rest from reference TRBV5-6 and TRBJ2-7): DAGVTQSPTHLIKTRGQQVTLRCSPKSGHDTVSWYQQALGQGPQFIFQYYEEEERQRGNFPDRFSGHQFPNYSSELNVNALLLGDSALYLCASSLTGRDFGYFGPGTRLTVT.

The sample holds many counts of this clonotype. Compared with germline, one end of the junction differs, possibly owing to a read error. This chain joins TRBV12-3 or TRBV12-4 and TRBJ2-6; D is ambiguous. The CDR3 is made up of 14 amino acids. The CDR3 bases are TGCGCCAGCAGCCCACTATCTGGGGCCAACGTCCTGACTTTC. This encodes CASSPLSGANVLTF.